This TCR beta chain was identified in a study of T cells in Graves' hyperthyroidism and ophthalmopathy. This clonotype was seen many times. Researchers took RNA transcripts and amplified the TCR beta CDR3 regions from them. In the first-round RT-PCR of the TCR CDR3, the HTBI primer set was used. MiXCR, run by TCRdb on the multiplex PCR reads, gives a single entry per CDR3 protein. The table lists hundreds of thousands of distinct CDR3 sequences, around a quarter of them singletons. V lost 5 bases, J lost 5 bases, and 9 bases stayed unmatched. This CDR3 comprises 16 residues. The receptor was isolated from a man in his fifties or sixties with Graves' hyperthyroidism. The chain recombines TRBV12-3 or TRBV12-4 with TRBJ2-1; 10 bases line up with TRBD2. Sequenced: blood. The CDR3 DNA reads as TGTGCCAGCAGTCTCGCACTAGCGGGATGGGACAATGAGCAGTTCTTC. Translated, it gives CASSLALAGWDNEQFF.